The TCR beta chain described here comes from a study of response to subunit inactivated influenza vaccine. Overall study findings and caveats: There was a suggestion from the authors that each seasonal influenza vaccination recruits few new T cells.

Concerning this clonotype: Its antigen is unknown.

Germline V lookup: CDR1 LNHNV, CDR2 YYDKDF (reference sequence). The CDR3 has 15 amino acids. Trimming at V came to 5 bases and at J to 7 bases, leaving 10 bases not matched to a gene. Each CDR3 protein gets one entry after TCRdb re-called the RT-PCR reads with MiXCR. The sample carries roughly 650,000 distinct CDR3 sequences, approximately 15% recorded once. The source is a man between 45 and 60 years old who received an inactivated influenza vaccine. The sequences come from PBMCs from blood, collected 14 to 15 days before vaccination. The rearrangement links TRBV15 to TRBJ2-1, with 8 bases lining up with TRBD2. CDR3 coding DNA: TGTGCCACCAGCTTACTAGCGGTCAGCAGGAATGAGCAGTTCTTC. Translating gives CATSLLAVSRNEQFF.